This TCR beta chain was identified during a study of blood T cell repertoires in COVID-19. In the study overall: The United States, Italy and Spain supplied acute and convalescent COVID-19 samples. Sample material is recorded as cDNA or gDNA derived from T cells, B-cell-depleted T cells, or PBMCs.

Per the original data handling: How many nucleated cells were present was estimated from reference gene primer amplification. Clones were read by immunoSEQ multiplex PCR, and TCRdb kept only the in-frame ones, dropping some. V, J and clone size were drawn from that table, and D and trimming were deduced from the DNA. The table has around 160,000 clones, about 77% seen once. Looked up from germline, CDR1 is PRHDT and CDR2 is FYEKMQ (reference sequence). CDR3 length equals 15 residues. V lost 7 bases to trimming and J lost 6 bases; unmatched junction nucleotides: 6. This clone has just one count. The chain carries TRBV13 and TRBJ2-3; TRBD2 agrees at 14 bases. This sequence originates from a woman older than 75 with acute or convalescent COVID-19. Material for sequencing was peripheral blood. In DNA, the CDR3 is TGTGCCAGCACCCTTCGGACTAGCGGGAGGGATACGCAGTATTTT. Amino acid sequence: CASTLRTSGRDTQYF.